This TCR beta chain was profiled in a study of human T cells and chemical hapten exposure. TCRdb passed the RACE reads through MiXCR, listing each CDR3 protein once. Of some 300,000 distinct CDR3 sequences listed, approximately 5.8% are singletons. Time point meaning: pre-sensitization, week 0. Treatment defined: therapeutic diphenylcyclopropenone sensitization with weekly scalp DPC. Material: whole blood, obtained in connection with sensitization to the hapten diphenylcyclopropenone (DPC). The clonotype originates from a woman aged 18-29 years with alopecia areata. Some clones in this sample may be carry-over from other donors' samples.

The CDR3: CATLPGHFNYGYTF. CDR3 coding DNA: TGTGCCACCCTCCCGGGACACTTTAACTATGGCTACACCTTC. This chain uses TRBV10-3 with TRBJ1-2; possible D gene TRBD1, 6 bases. CDR1 ENHRY and CDR2 SYGVKD come from the germline V gene. This CDR3 region has 14 residues. Trimming took off 10 bases at V and 1 base at J, with 16 bases between the two ends.